The 19 T cell receptor beta chains in this list originate from one sample, sequenced in a study of T cell repertoires in cytomegalovirus infection. MiXCR, applied by TCRdb to the reads, yields one record per CDR3 protein. The sample records more than 400,000 distinct CDR3 sequences, 26% being singletons. Sequenced sample: PBMCs. The receptors stem from a human donor in good health (CMV status not recorded). Some clones in this sample may be carry-over from other donors' samples.

This sequence joins TRBV19 and TRBJ1-1; D gene unclear. CDR3 length: 16 amino acids. Trimming left V 8 bases short and J 0 bases short, with 19 bases between. Germline CDR1 is LNHDA and CDR2 is SQIVND (reference sequence). The CDR3 protein is CASQGPLPGLNTEAFF. The CDR3 coding sequence is TGTGCCAGTCAAGGGCCCCTCCCCGGCCTGAACACTGAAGCTTTCTTT.

The V gene is TRBV19, the J gene TRBJ1-5; D gene unclear. This CDR3 spans 15 amino acids. Deletions cut 1 base from V and 4 bases from J, with 11 bases between. Germline CDR1 is LNHDA and CDR2 is SQIVND (reference sequence). The DNA of the CDR3 is TGTGCCAGTAGTATAGCGGCCGCGTCAAATCAGCCCCAGCATTTT. Amino acid sequence: CASSIAAASNQPQHF.

This clonotype appeared many times. The CDR3, as DNA: TGTGCCAGCAGCTCCTGGCGGGGGAAGGGCCACAATGAGCAGTTCTTC. Protein sequence: CASSSWRGKGHNEQFF. This chain joins TRBV7-2 and TRBJ2-1; 7 nucleotides align to TRBD2. Unmatched junction bases numbered 11, after V lost 4 bases and J lost 5 bases. Germline CDR1 SGHTA, CDR2 FQGNSA. This CDR3 has 16 amino acids.

Concerning this clonotype: At one end the junction does not follow the germline gene, possibly because of a read error. J is TRBJ2-1 and V is TRBV7-7; no reliable D call. The germline V gene encodes CDR1 SSHAT and CDR2 FNYEAQ (reference sequence). The CDR3 has 16 amino acids. The CDR3 spells CASSLASTSPGNEQFF. The CDR3 DNA follows: TGTGCTAGCAGCTTAGCTTCAACCTCGCCGGGCAATGAGCAGTTCTTC.

In this sample, this clonotype turned up a few times. CDR3 region: CASSRPGGRKQETQYF. For the CDR3, the DNA is TGTGCCAGCAGCCGCCCTGGGGGACGGAAACAAGAGACCCAGTACTTC. V is TRBV7-9 and J is TRBJ2-5, with D perhaps being TRBD1 or TRBD2 (5 bases each). This CDR3 spans 16 amino acids. Germline lookup yields CDR1 SEHNR and CDR2 FQNEAQ (reference sequence). Trimming took off 5 bases at V and 2 bases at J, with 18 bases between the two ends.

There are many counts of this clonotype. This chain links TRBV28 with TRBJ2-7, with TRBD2 matching 7 bases. The junction had 8 bases not matched to a gene; V was cut back by 2 bases and J by 4 bases. CDR3 length: 15 amino acids. In germline, CDR1 is MDHEN, CDR2 SYDVKM. Written as DNA, the CDR3 is TGTGCCAGCAGTTTAATTGCGGGGGAACAGTACGAGCAGTACTTC. It translates to CASSLIAGEQYEQYF.

In DNA, the CDR3 is TGTGCCAGCAGCAACCGGGTCCAGACCTATACGCAGTATTTT. Translating gives CASSNRVQTYTQYF. The rearrangement joins TRBV5-5 to TRBJ2-3, with D uncertain. The CDR3 has 14 amino acids. Trimming removed 4 bases at V and 7 bases at J, with 16 bases between. Germline V gives CDR1 SGHKS, CDR2 YYEKEE (reference sequence).

The genes are TRBV20-1 and TRBJ2-5; 8 positions match TRBD2. CDR3 size: 17 residues. Germline CDR1 is DFQATT and CDR2 is SNEGSKA (reference sequence). Germline trimming cut 0 bases from V and 4 bases from J; bases unmatched to any gene: 13. The CDR3 protein is CSARDPIAAGESETQYF. CDR3 coding DNA: TGCAGTGCTAGAGATCCGATAGCAGCGGGAGAGTCAGAGACCCAGTACTTC.

This clonotype occurred a few times. The J gene is TRBJ2-2, the V gene TRBV6-1, with 7 positions matching TRBD2. J gave up 5 bases and V 4 bases, and 4 bases lay outside the gene matches. Germline CDR1 reads MNHNS; CDR2 reads SASEGT. This CDR3 has 14 residues. The CDR3 region has the DNA TGTGCCAGCAGTGGGCTAGCGGAGACCGGGGAGCTGTTTTTT. Its protein is CASSGLAETGELFF.

The chain employs TRBV9 and TRBJ2-1; 9 bases are a match to TRBD2. The CDR3 is 17 amino acids. Germline CDR1 SGDLS, CDR2 YYNGEE. Trimming took 0 bases from V and 0 from J; bases not matched to a gene: 4. In nucleotides, the CDR3 is TGTGCCAGCAGCGTAGGTAGTAGCGGGAGCTCCTACAATGAGCAGTTCTTC. Its protein is CASSVGSSGSSYNEQFF.

This chain links TRBV20-1 with TRBJ2-3; 14 nucleotides match TRBD2. V lost 1 base and J lost 6; bases outside the gene matches: 6. The CDR3 is 16 residues long. Germline V lookup: CDR1 DFQATT, CDR2 SNEGSKA (reference sequence). Written as DNA, the CDR3 is TGCAGTGCTAGAGGAAGGACTAGCGGGAGGCCTGATACGCAGTATTTT. Protein sequence: CSARGRTSGRPDTQYF.

The gene calls are TRBV20-1 and TRBJ2-7; perhaps D is TRBD1 or TRBD2 (6 bases each). The CDR3 loop spans 14 amino acids. V dropped 0 bases and J dropped 2 bases, with 11 bases sitting between them. The germline V gene encodes CDR1 DFQATT and CDR2 SNEGSKA (reference sequence). The DNA for the CDR3 is TGCAGTGCTAGAGATGGGGGGCAACCCTACGAGCAGTACTTC. This translates into CSARDGGQPYEQYF.

The CDR3 bases are TGTGCCAGCAGCTCGGGACTAGCGGGGACCTGGGGTGAGCAGTTCTTC. Translation: CASSSGLAGTWGEQFF. The chain links TRBV6-6 to TRBJ2-1; 13 bases fit TRBD2. The germline CDR1 and CDR2 sequences are MNHNY and SVGAGI (reference sequence). The J segment lost 9 bases and the V segment lost 6 bases, leaving 11 bases of the junction unmatched. There are 16 residues in the CDR3.

This clonotype was seen more than once but under ten times. The chain employs TRBV6-1 and TRBJ2-5; D is perhaps TRBD1 or TRBD2 (6 bases each). Per the germline V gene, CDR1 is MNHNS and CDR2 is SASEGT. CDR3 size: 14 residues. V dropped 3 bases and J dropped 5 bases, with 13 bases sitting between them. The CDR3 nucleotides are TGTGCCAGCAGTGAGCGGGGCCAGGGGGAGACCCAGTACTTC. Encoded protein: CASSERGQGETQYF.

Comments on this clonotype: One base away lies a much larger clone, so this may be a sequencing read error. V gene TRBV7-2 combines with J gene TRBJ2-3, with a possible D match to TRBD2 (7 bases). With 5 bases removed from V and 7 bases from J, the gap between germline ends came to 19 bases. The CDR3 totals 15 residues. CDR1 and CDR2 from the germline V gene are SGHTA and FQGNSA. The CDR3 coding sequence is TGTGCCAGCAGCCCTCCGGGGGGCAGTGTGTATACGCAGTATTTT. Its translation is CASSPPGGSVYTQYF.

This clonotype was counted a few times. V gene TRBV19 combines with J gene TRBJ1-4; weak D call: TRBD1 (6 bases). V was clipped by 3 bases and J by 0 bases, with 17 bases between them. The CDR3 totals 18 residues. Looked up from germline, CDR1 is LNHDA and CDR2 is SQIVND (reference sequence). CDR3 nucleotides: TGTGCCAGTAGTATCCCCTCCTACAGGGTCGCAACTAATGAAAAACTGTTTTTT. Translation gives CASSIPSYRVATNEKLFF.

This clonotype appeared many times. The V and J genes are TRBV7-2 and TRBJ2-1, with D unclear. The CDR3 extends over 14 amino acids. The germline V gene has CDR1 SGHTA and CDR2 FQGNSA. V was shortened by 6 bases and J by 6 bases, with 15 bases between the two germline ends. Here the CDR3 reads CASRPSRVGNEQFF. For the CDR3, the DNA is TGTGCCAGCAGACCGTCTCGGGTAGGCAATGAGCAGTTCTTC.

The V and J genes are TRBV7-2 and TRBJ1-2; unclear D gene. Between the trimmed V and J ends, which lost 5 bases and 7 bases, there was a span of 17 bases. The V gene's germline CDR1 is SGHTA and CDR2 FQGNSA. The CDR3 sequence is 14 residues long. CDR3: CASSPDLRPSGYTF. The CDR3 coding sequence is TGTGCCAGCAGCCCCGACCTACGGCCAAGTGGCTACACCTTC.

The chain is built from TRBV7-9 and TRBJ1-1; 10 bases line up with TRBD1. The CDR3 length is 15 residues. The J segment lost 3 bases and the V segment lost 5 bases, leaving 6 bases of the junction unmatched. Germline CDR1 reads SEHNR; CDR2 reads FQNEAQ (reference sequence). In DNA form, the CDR3 reads TGTGCCAGCAGCCGACAGGGGGCGTGGGACACTGAAGCTTTCTTT. The encoded protein is CASSRQGAWDTEAFF.